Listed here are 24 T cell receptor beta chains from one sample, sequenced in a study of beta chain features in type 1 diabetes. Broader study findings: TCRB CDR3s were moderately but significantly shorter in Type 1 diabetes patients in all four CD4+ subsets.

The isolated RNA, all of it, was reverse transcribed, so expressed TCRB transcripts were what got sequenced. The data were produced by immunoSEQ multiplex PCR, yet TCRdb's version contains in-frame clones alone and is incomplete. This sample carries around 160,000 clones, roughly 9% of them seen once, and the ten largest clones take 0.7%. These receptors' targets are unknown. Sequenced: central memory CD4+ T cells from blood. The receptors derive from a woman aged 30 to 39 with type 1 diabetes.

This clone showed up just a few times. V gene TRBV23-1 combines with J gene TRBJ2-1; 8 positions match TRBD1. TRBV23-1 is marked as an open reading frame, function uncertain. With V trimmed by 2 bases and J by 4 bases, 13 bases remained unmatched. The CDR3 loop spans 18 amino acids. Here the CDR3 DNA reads TGCGCCAGCAGTCAAAGAGCCGCCGGGACAGGAGAATACAATGAGCAGTTCTTC. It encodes CASSQRAAGTGEYNEQFF.

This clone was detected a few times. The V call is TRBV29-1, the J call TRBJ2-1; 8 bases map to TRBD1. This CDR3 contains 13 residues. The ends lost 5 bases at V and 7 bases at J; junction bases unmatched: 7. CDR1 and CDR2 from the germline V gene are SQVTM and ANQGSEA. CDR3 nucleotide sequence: TGCAGCGTTCGAACGGACAGGGTAAATGAGCAGTTCTTC. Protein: CSVRTDRVNEQFF.

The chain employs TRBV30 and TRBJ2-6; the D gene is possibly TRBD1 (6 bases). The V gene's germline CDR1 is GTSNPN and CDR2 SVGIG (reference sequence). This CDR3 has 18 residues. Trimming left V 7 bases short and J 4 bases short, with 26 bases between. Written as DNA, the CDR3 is TGTGCCTCTAGGGGAGTGAGGGGGTTTAATCTCGGGGCCAACGTCCTGACTTTC. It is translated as CASRGVRGFNLGANVLTF.

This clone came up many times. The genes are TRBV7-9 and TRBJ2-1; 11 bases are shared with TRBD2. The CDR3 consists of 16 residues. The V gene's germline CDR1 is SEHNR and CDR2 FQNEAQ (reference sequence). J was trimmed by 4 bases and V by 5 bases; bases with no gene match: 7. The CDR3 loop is CASSGRGLAAYNEQFF. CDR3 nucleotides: TGTGCCAGCAGCGGAAGGGGACTAGCGGCATACAATGAGCAGTTCTTC.

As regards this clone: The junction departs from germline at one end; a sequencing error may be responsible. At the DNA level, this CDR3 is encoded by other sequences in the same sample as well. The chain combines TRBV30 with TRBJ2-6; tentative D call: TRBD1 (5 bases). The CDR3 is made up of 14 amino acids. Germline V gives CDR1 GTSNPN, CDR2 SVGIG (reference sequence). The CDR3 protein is CAWSALSGANVLTF. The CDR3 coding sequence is TGTGCCTGGAGCGCGCTCTCTGGGGCCAACGTACTGACTTTC.

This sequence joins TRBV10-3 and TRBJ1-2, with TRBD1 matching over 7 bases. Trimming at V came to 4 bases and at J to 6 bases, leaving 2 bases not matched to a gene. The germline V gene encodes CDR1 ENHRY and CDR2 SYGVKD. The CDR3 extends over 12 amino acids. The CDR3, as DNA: TGTGCCATCAGTGGACAGGGAGATGGCTACACCTTC. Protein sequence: CAISGQGDGYTF.

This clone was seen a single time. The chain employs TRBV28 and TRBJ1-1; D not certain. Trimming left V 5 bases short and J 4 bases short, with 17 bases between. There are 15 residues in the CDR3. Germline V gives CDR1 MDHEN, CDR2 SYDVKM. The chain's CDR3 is CASSAPDAGRTEAFF. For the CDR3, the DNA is TGTGCCAGCAGTGCCCCGGACGCGGGTCGCACTGAAGCTTTCTTT.

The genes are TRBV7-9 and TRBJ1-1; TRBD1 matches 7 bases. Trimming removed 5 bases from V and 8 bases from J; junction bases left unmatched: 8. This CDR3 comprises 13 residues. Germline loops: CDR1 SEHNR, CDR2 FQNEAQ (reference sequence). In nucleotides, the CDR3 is TGTGCCAGCAGCCAACTCCGGGACAGCGAAGCTTTCTTT. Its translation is CASSQLRDSEAFF.

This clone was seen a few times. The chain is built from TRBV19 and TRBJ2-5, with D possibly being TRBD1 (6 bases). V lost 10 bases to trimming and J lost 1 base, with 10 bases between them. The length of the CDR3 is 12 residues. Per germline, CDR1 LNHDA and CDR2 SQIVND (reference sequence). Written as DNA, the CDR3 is TGTGCCACCGGGACACCCCAAGAGACCCAGTACTTC. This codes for CATGTPQETQYF.

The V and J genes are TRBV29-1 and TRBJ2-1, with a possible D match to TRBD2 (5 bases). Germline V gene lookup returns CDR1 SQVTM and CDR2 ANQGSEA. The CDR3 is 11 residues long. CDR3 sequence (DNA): TGCACCGGACTCCACGACAATGAGCAGTTCTTC. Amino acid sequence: CTGLHDNEQFF.

CDR3 region: CAWSVIVGFSDTQYF. CDR3 DNA: TGTGCCTGGAGTGTAATAGTCGGTTTCTCAGATACGCAGTATTTT. The rearrangement uses TRBV30 and TRBJ2-3; the D is unclear. Per germline, CDR1 GTSNPN and CDR2 SVGIG (reference sequence). The CDR3 extends over 15 amino acids. V gave up 0 bases and J gave up 4 bases, with 14 bases separating them.

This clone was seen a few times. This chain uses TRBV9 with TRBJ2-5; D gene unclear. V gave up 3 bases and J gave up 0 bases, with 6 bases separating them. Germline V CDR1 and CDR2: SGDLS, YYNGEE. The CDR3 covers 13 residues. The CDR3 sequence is CASSGRNQETQYF. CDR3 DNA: TGTGCCAGCAGCGGGAGAAACCAAGAGACCCAGTACTTC.

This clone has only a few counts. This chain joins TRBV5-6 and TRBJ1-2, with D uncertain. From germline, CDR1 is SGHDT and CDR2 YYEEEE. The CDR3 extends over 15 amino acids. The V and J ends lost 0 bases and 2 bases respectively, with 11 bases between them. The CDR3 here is CASSLAAAQNYGYTF. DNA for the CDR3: TGTGCCAGCAGCTTGGCGGCGGCCCAGAACTATGGCTACACCTTC. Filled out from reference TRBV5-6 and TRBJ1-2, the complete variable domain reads DAGVTQSPTHLIKTRGQQVTLRCSPKSGHDTVSWYQQALGQGPQFIFQYYEEEERQRGNFPDRFSGHQFPNYSSELNVNALLLGDSALYLCASSLAAAQNYGYTFGSGTRLTVV.

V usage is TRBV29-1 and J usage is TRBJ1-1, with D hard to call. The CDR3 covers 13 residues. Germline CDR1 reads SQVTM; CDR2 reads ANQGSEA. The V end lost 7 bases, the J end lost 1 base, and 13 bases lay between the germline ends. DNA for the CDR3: TGCAGCGGCATTCCAGGCGCGAACACTGAAGCTTTCTTT. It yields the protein CSGIPGANTEAFF.

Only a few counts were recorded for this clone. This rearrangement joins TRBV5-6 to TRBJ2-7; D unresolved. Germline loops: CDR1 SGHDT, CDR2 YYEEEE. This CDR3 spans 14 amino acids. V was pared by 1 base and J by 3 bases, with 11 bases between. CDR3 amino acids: CASSLISIGYEQYF. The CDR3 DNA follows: TGTGCCAGCAGCTTGATTAGTATTGGCTACGAGCAGTACTTC.

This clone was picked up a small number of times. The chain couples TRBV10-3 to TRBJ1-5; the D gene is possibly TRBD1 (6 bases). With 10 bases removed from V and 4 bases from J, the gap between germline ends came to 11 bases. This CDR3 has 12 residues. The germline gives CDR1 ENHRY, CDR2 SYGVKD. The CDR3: CASAQGNQPQHF. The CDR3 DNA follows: TGTGCCAGTGCACAGGGAAATCAGCCCCAGCATTTT.

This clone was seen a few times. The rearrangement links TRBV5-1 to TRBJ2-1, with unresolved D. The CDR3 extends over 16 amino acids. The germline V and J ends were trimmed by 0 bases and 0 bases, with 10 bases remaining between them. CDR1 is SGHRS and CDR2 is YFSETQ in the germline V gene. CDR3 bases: TGCGCCAGCAGCTTGGCCCCTAGTTTCTCCTACAATGAGCAGTTCTTC. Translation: CASSLAPSFSYNEQFF. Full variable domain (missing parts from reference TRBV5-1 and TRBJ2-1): KAGVTQTPRYLIKTRGQQVTLSCSPISGHRSVSWYQQTPGQGLQFLFEYFSETQRNKGNFPGRFSGRQFSNSRSEMNVSTLELGDSALYLCASSLAPSFSYNEQFFGPGTRLTVL.

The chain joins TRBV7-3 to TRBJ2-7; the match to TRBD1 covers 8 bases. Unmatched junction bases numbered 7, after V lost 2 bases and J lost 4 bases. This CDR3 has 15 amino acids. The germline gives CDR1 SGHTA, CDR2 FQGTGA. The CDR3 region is CASSLARDRIYEQYF. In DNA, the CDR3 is TGTGCCAGCAGCTTAGCGAGGGACAGGATTTACGAGCAGTACTTC.

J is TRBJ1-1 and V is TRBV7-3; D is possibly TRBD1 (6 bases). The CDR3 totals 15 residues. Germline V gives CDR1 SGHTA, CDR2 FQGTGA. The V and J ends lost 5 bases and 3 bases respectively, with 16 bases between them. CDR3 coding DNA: TGTGCCAGCAGCCCGTTAGGGGGAGGGGACACTGAAGCTTTCTTT. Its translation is CASSPLGGGDTEAFF.

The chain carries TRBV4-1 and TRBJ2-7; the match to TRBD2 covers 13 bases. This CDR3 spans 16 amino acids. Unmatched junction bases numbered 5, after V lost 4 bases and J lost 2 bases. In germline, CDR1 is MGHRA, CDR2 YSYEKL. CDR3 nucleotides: TGCGCCAGCAGCCGAGGGACTAGCGGGAACACCTACGAGCAGTACTTC. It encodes CASSRGTSGNTYEQYF.

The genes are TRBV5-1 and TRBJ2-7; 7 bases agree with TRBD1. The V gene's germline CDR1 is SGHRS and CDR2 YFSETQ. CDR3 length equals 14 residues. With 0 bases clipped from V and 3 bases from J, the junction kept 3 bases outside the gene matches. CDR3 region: CASSLGTGNYEQYF. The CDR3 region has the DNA TGCGCCAGCAGCTTGGGGACAGGCAACTACGAGCAGTACTTC.

CDR3 protein: CASSPPSSDTQYF. The CDR3 nucleotides read TGTGCCAGTAGTCCGCCTAGCTCGGATACGCAGTATTTT. The J gene is TRBJ2-3, the V gene TRBV19, with D tentatively TRBD2 (5 bases). In germline, CDR1 is LNHDA, CDR2 SQIVND (reference sequence). The CDR3 extends over 13 amino acids. Trimming removed 5 bases at V and 6 bases at J, with 12 bases between.

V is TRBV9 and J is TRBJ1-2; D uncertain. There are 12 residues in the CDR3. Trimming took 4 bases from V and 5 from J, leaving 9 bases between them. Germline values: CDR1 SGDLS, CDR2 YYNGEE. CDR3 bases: TGTGCCAGCAGCCCCACGGGGTATGGCTACACCTTC. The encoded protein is CASSPTGYGYTF.

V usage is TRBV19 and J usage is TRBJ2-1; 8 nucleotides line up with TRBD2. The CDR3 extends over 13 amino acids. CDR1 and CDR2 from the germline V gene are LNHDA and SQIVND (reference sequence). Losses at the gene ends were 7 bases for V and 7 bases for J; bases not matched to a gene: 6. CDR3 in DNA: TGTGCCAGTACGGGGGGGAGTGGTAATGAGCAGTTCTTC. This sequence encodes CASTGGSGNEQFF.